The T cell receptor beta chain under discussion was sequenced for a study of blood T cell repertoires in COVID-19. On the study more broadly: Samples of COVID-19 (acute and convalescent) were obtained from the United States, Italy and Spain.

Using immunoSEQ multiplex PCR, the repertoire was profiled, and TCRdb retains in-frame clones only, with some absent. Here the sample spans about 230,000 clones, around nine tenths being singletons. Those enrolled, adults aged about 18 to 89 years, came from 25 or so US areas. Which cohort a participant joined came from the clinical history participants gave. This CDR3 contains 17 residues. Germline V gene data show CDR1 as SGDLS and CDR2 as YYNGEE. Trimming took 0 bases from V and 3 from J, leaving 16 bases between them. Specimen: PBMCs or T cells enriched from blood (not recorded which). V usage is TRBV9 and J usage is TRBJ1-3; D perhaps matches TRBD1 (5 bases). This receptor was identified in a woman aged 25 to 39 with acute COVID-19. Here the CDR3 DNA reads TGTGCCAGCAGCGTAGCAAAGAAGGGGTTTAATGGAAACACCATATATTTT. It translates to CASSVAKKGFNGNTIYF.